The present T cell receptor beta chain was sequenced within a study of tumor-infiltrating lymphocytes in primary liver carcinoma. The authors made TCR beta cDNA from 400 to 600 ng total RNA with a constant-region primer. Modified slightly, ARM-PCR produced TCR beta libraries over three nested multiplex PCR rounds. In the first two PCR rounds, TRBV1-TRBV30 forward primers were paired with a C-beta reverse primer, and each round lasted approximately 9 cycles. MiXCR, run by TCRdb on the multiplex PCR reads, gives a single entry per CDR3 protein. The table has 300,000 to 400,000 distinct CDR3 sequences, around 60% seen once; the top ten hold under 8.5%. This CDR3 spans 14 amino acids. The germline V gene has CDR1 WSHSY and CDR2 SAAADI. They got blood RNA out of unsorted whole blood and also pulled out germline DNA. This clonotype appeared a single time. At one of its ends the junction is not consistent with the germline gene, which may arise from a read error.

Sequencing input: peripheral blood. The receptor was derived from a man aged 35 to 55 with primary liver carcinoma and hepatitis B virus infection. V usage is TRBV10-2 and J usage is TRBJ2-3, with D maybe TRBD1 (5 bases). CDR3 sequence (DNA): TGCGCCAGTAGTTTATCGCAGGGAACAGATACGGAGTATTTT. Translating it yields CASSLSQGTDTEYF.